This is a list of T cell receptor beta chains from one sample in a study of blood T cell repertoires in COVID-19. Assay: immunoSEQ multiplex PCR; the TCRdb copy retains only in-frame clones and omits some. The data contain about 200,000 clones, about 90% of them seen just once; the ten biggest clones take up around 8.9%. The sequenced material came from PBMCs or T cells enriched from blood (not recorded which). These receptors all come from a woman in her late teens or twenties who had recovered from COVID-19. Each CDR3 is given with its conserved first and last residue. Fields, in order: V gene, D gene, J gene, clone size, CDR3 DNA, CDR3 protein. A D gene is named only where the DNA matches it firmly. Size tells how often a clone was seen (once, few, many) or the class of an expanded clone, and some rows leave it out.

TRBV2	-	TRBJ1-1	-	TGTGCCAGCAGGGGGGCGGCAGGGGAAGCTTTCTTT	CASRGAAGEAFF
TRBV29-1	-	TRBJ1-6	-	TGCAGCGTTCAGGAGGGCTCCTATAATTCACCCCTCCACTTT	CSVQEGSYNSPLHF
TRBV9	TRBD1	TRBJ1-2	-	TGTGCCAGCAGCACCAACCTAGGGGGACAGGGTTCTGGCTACACCTTC	CASSTNLGGQGSGYTF
TRBV11-2	TRBD1	TRBJ1-2	-	TGTGCCAGCAGCTCTCGACAGGGCCCGAACTATGGCTACACCTTC	CASSSRQGPNYGYTF
TRBV11-2	-	TRBJ2-1	-	TGTGCCAGCAGCTTAGATACTGGGCAGCAGTTCTTC	CASSLDTGQQFF
TRBV29-1	-	TRBJ1-1	-	TGCAGCGTCTTGGCCCCTTCGGCGGACACTGAAGCTTTCTTT	CSVLAPSADTEAFF
TRBV6-2/TRBV6-3	TRBD2	TRBJ2-1	-	TGTGCCAGCAGTTACACACTAGCGAATGAGCAGTTCTTC	CASSYTLANEQFF
TRBV4-2	TRBD2	TRBJ2-3	once	TGTGCCAGCAGCCGCAGACTAGCGGGGGGGCAGCTGGGGCCAGATACGCAGTATTTT	CASSRRLAGGQLGPDTQYF
TRBV18	-	TRBJ2-7	-	TGTGCCAGCTCACGGGGGCAGGACTCCTACGAGCAGTACTTC	CASSRGQDSYEQYF
TRBV30	-	TRBJ2-7	-	TGTGCCTGGAGCGCCACTACCTTATACGAGCAGTACTTC	CAWSATTLYEQYF
TRBV5-4	TRBD2	TRBJ2-5	-	TGTGCCAGCAGCATCCGACTAGCGGGGGCCCAGGGAGAGACCCAGTACTTC	CASSIRLAGAQGETQYF
TRBV4-1	TRBD1	TRBJ2-7	-	TGCGCCAGCAGCCAAGTATCCGGGACAGGGGGAGGGGAGCAGTACTTC	CASSQVSGTGGGEQYF
TRBV6-5	-	TRBJ1-4	-	TGTGCCACCCGGGAGGCAGGGCCTGAAAAACTGTTTTTT	CATREAGPEKLFF
TRBV19	-	TRBJ2-2	-	TGTGCCAGTAGTATCGCCCACCTCTCGACAGCGAACACCGGGGAGCTGTTTTTT	CASSIAHLSTANTGELFF
TRBV7-9	TRBD2	TRBJ2-3	-	TGTGCCAGCAGCTTATTCCTAGCGGGGGGTATCGCAGATACGCAGTATTTT	CASSLFLAGGIADTQYF
TRBV18	-	TRBJ1-3	few	TGTGCCAGCTCACCGAGCGGGTCCAGACAAAACACCATATATTTT	CASSPSGSRQNTIYF
TRBV6-2/TRBV6-3	TRBD2	TRBJ2-4	once	TGTGCCAGCAGCTCCGGGGGGGCCCTAGGAGGAAACATTCAGTACTTC	CASSSGGALGGNIQYF
TRBV19	-	TRBJ2-1	-	TGTGCCAGTAGTAATGGACTCGGAGACTACAATGAGCAGTTCTTC	CASSNGLGDYNEQFF
TRBV30	TRBD1	TRBJ1-5	once	TGTGCCTGGAGTGTATTCTCAGGGGGTAATCAGCCCCAGCATTTT	CAWSVFSGGNQPQHF
TRBV27	TRBD1	TRBJ1-4	once	TGTGCCAGCAGACAGGGGGCTTATGAAAAACTGTTTTTT	CASRQGAYEKLFF
TRBV12-2	-	TRBJ2-2	-	TGTGCAAGTCGCCGGACAGGCGGGGACACCGGGGAGCTGTTTTTT	CASRRTGGDTGELFF
TRBV7-9	TRBD1	TRBJ1-5	-	TGTGCCAGCAGCAAGACAGGGGGCGCGTCAGGGAGCAATCAGCCCCAGCATTTT	CASSKTGGASGSNQPQHF
TRBV20-1	TRBD1	TRBJ2-2	-	TGCAGTGCTAGTGGGACAGGGAGCTTCACCGGGGAGCTGTTTTTT	CSASGTGSFTGELFF
TRBV28	TRBD1	TRBJ1-5	-	TGTGCCAGCAGTCCGCGTATGAGGGGGCCCATTCAGCCCCAGCATTTT	CASSPRMRGPIQPQHF
TRBV15	TRBD1	TRBJ1-4	few	TGTGCCACCAGCAGCCTCCCGGGACAGGTGGAAAAACTGTTTTTT	CATSSLPGQVEKLFF
TRBV12-3/TRBV12-4	-	TRBJ2-2	-	TGTGCCAGCACCCCTAACCCAGCGGGGGAGCTGTTTTTT	CASTPNPAGELFF
TRBV7-8	TRBD1	TRBJ1-2	-	TGTGCCAGCAGCCTCCAGGGGGACTATGGCTACACCTTC	CASSLQGDYGYTF
TRBV5-6	-	TRBJ1-1	-	TGTGCCAGCAGCTTACAGGATTTGAACACTGAAGCTTTCTTT	CASSLQDLNTEAFF
TRBV30	-	TRBJ1-2	-	TGTGCCTGGCATAAAAGTATAGCAGCCAACTACACCTTC	CAWHKSIAANYTF
TRBV24-1	TRBD1	TRBJ2-1	-	TGTGCCACCAGTGATTCCGGGACAGGGCACAATGAGCAGTTCTTC	CATSDSGTGHNEQFF
TRBV2	-	TRBJ1-6	-	TGTGCCAGCAGTTCCGACGGGGATTCACCCCTCCACTTT	CASSSDGDSPLHF
TRBV15	TRBD1	TRBJ1-6	-	TGTGCCACCAGCAGAGTTACAGGGACAGGCTCACCCCTCCACTTT	CATSRVTGTGSPLHF
TRBV28	TRBD1	TRBJ1-2	-	TGTGCCAGCAGTTCGCCGACAGGGGGAAACTATGGCTACACCTTC	CASSSPTGGNYGYTF
TRBV6-5	TRBD1	TRBJ1-2	-	TGTGCCAGCAGTCCGACAGGGATTAACTATGGCTACACCTTC	CASSPTGINYGYTF
TRBV19	-	TRBJ1-2	-	TGTGCCAGTAGTATGAGGGGGTCCGCTAACTATGGCTACACCTTC	CASSMRGSANYGYTF
TRBV15	-	TRBJ1-1	-	TGTGCCACCAGCAGGCCCTTTGAGAGCACTGAAGCTTTCTTT	CATSRPFESTEAFF
TRBV2	TRBD1	TRBJ1-1	-	TGTGCCAGCAGTGAGGGACAGGGGTGGACTGAAGCTTTCTTT	CASSEGQGWTEAFF
TRBV19	-	TRBJ1-5	-	TGTGCCAGTAGTCCTCTCAATCAGCCCCAGCATTTT	CASSPLNQPQHF
TRBV6-5	-	TRBJ2-5	-	TGTGCCAGCAGTCCCGGACTGGGAGAGACCCAGTACTTC	CASSPGLGETQYF
TRBV27	-	TRBJ1-5	-	TGTGCCAGCAGTACCCGTTCGCGGCAGCCCCAGCATTTT	CASSTRSRQPQHF
TRBV12-5	-	TRBJ1-4	-	TGTGCTAGTGGTTTGGGTGGCTCGGGGGAAAAACTGTTTTTT	CASGLGGSGEKLFF
TRBV5-1	TRBD2	TRBJ2-5	-	TGCGCCAGCAGCCCGGGGGGGTGGTACCAAGAGACCCAGTACTTC	CASSPGGWYQETQYF
TRBV10-3	-	TRBJ1-5	-	TGTGCCATCAGTGAGTCGAGAGGGGGTGGCAATCAGCCCCAGCATTTT	CAISESRGGGNQPQHF
TRBV6-1	TRBD1	TRBJ2-7	many	TGTGCCAGCAGTGAAGGGACAGGGGGCTACGAGCAGTACTTC	CASSEGTGGYEQYF
TRBV6-5	TRBD1	TRBJ1-1	many	TGTGCCAGTAGAAAGGGACAGGGGTGGGCTGAAGCTTTCTTT	CASRKGQGWAEAFF
TRBV2	TRBD1	TRBJ1-5	-	TGTGCCAGCAGTGGGGACAGGGAGAGCAATCAGCCCCAGCATTTT	CASSGDRESNQPQHF
TRBV18	-	TRBJ2-3	-	TGTGCCAGCTCACCAGGTTACGGGGGCACAGATACGCAGTATTTT	CASSPGYGGTDTQYF
TRBV24-1	-	TRBJ2-6	-	TGTGCCACCAGTGACCTGACAGACTCTGGGGCCAACGTCCTGACTTTC	CATSDLTDSGANVLTF
TRBV11-2	-	TRBJ2-3	-	TGTGCCAGCAGCACCGGACAGGGAGGGGGCACAGATACGCAGTATTTT	CASSTGQGGGTDTQYF
TRBV19	-	TRBJ1-2	-	TGTGCCAGTAGGTTTGGAACAGCCGATGGCTACACCTTC	CASRFGTADGYTF
TRBV3-1/TRBV3-2	-	TRBJ2-1	-	TGTGCCAGCAGCCTCGGGGGTGAGCAGTTCTTC	CASSLGGEQFF
TRBV5-1	TRBD1	TRBJ1-4	-	TGCGCCAGCAGCCGCGGGACAGGGGCTGAAAAACTGTTTTTT	CASSRGTGAEKLFF
TRBV2	TRBD1	TRBJ2-3	-	TGTGCCAGCAGTTCGCGGACGGGACAGGCCCTCGCAGATACGCAGTATTTT	CASSSRTGQALADTQYF
TRBV9	TRBD1	TRBJ2-2	few	TGTGCCAGCAGCGTTTCGAGATCCGGGACAGGGAGGCCCGGGGAGCTGTTTTTT	CASSVSRSGTGRPGELFF
TRBV30	TRBD1	TRBJ1-6	-	TGTGCCTGGGAGACAGGGTACCTTTCACCCCTCCACTTT	CAWETGYLSPLHF
TRBV28	TRBD1	TRBJ2-7	once	TGTGCCAGCAGCAAGGGGGCGAGGTACGAGCAGTACTTC	CASSKGARYEQYF
TRBV13	-	TRBJ2-7	-	TGTGCCAGCAGCTCAACCACGCCATCTACGGACAGTTTCTCCTACGAGCAGTACTTC	CASSSTTPSTDSFSYEQYF